The text below deals with one T cell receptor (beta chain). No antigen is known for it. The data were obtained in a study of CD4 T cells in relation to SARS-CoV-2 and coronaviruses. Study-level background: Two subjects were Hispanic; patients were under 10 males and a handful of females.

General study results and limits: According to naive versus memory sequencing, detected responses are memory recall, not newly primed.

Using immunoSEQ multiplex PCR, the repertoire was profiled, and TCRdb retains in-frame clones only, with some absent. The profile shows tens of thousands of clones, approximately 84% of them singletons. The TCR comes from an adult with COVID-19. What was sequenced was naive CD4+ T cells from PBMCs, cultured in vitro. Subset here: naive CD4+ T cells isolated by negative enrichment.

In nucleotides, the CDR3 is TGTGCCAGCGCGAAGGACGGTCCCAAAGAGACCCAGTACTTC. Its protein product is CASAKDGPKETQYF. V usage is TRBV18 and J usage is TRBJ2-5; D is ambiguous. V lost 8 bases to trimming and J lost 3 bases, with 16 bases between them. Per germline, CDR1 KGHSH and CDR2 LQKENI. The CDR3 extends over 14 amino acids.